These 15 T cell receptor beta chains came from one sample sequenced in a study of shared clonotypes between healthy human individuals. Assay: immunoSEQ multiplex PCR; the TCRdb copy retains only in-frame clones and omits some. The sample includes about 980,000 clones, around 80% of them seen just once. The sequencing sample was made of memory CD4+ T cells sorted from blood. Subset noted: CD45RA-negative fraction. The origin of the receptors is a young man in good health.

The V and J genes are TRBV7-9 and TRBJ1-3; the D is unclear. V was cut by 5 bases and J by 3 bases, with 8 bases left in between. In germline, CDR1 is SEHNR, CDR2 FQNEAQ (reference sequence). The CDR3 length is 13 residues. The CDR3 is CASSPNYGNTIYF. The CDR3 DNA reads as TGTGCCAGCAGCCCAAACTATGGAAACACCATATATTTT.

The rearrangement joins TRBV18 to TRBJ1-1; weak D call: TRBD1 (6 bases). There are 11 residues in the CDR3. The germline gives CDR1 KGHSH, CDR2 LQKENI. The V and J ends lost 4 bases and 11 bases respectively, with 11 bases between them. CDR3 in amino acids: CASSLGTGAFF. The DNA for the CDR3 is TGTGCCAGCTCACTCGGAACAGGGGCTTTCTTT.

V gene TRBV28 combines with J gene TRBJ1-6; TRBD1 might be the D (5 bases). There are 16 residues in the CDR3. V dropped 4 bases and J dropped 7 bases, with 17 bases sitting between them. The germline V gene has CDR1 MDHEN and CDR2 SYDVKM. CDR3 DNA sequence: TGTGCCAGCAGTTGGGGTGACAGCGGAGGGAATTCACCCCTCCACTTT. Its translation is CASSWGDSGGNSPLHF. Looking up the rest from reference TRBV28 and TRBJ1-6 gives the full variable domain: DVKVTQSSRYLVKRTGEKVFLECVQDMDHENMFWYRQDPGLGLRLIYFSYDVKMKEKGDIPEGYSVSREKKERFSLILESASTNQTSMYLCASSWGDSGGNSPLHFGNGTRLTVT.

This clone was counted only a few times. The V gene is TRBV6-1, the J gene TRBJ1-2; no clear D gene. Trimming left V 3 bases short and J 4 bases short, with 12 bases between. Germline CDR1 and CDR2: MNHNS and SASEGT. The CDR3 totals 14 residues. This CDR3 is CASSEGSSSYGYTF. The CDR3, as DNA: TGTGCCAGCAGTGAGGGGTCGAGTAGCTATGGCTACACCTTC.

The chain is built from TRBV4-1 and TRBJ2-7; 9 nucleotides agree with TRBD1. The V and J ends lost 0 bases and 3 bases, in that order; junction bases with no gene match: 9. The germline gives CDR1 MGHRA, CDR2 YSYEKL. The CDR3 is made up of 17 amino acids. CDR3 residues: CASSQETGGTRGYEQYF. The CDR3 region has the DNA TGCGCCAGCAGCCAAGAAACAGGGGGCACGCGGGGCTACGAGCAGTACTTC.

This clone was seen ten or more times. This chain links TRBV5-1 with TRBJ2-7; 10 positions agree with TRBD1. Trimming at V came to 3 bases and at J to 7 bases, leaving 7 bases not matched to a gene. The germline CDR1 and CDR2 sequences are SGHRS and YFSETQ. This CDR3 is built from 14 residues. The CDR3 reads CASSSDRGAFEQYF. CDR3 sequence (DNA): TGCGCCAGCAGCTCGGACAGGGGGGCATTTGAGCAGTACTTC.

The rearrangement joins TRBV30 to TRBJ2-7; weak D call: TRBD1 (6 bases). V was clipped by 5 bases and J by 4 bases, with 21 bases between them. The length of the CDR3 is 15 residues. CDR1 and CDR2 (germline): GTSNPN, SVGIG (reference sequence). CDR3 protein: CAWSKSGAGNYEQYF. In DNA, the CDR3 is TGTGCCTGGTCCAAATCAGGGGCAGGGAATTACGAGCAGTACTTC.

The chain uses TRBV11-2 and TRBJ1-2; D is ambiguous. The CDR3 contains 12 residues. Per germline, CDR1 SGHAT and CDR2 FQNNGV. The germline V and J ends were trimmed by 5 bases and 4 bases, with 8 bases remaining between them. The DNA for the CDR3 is TGTGCCAGCAGCACCGACGGCTATGGCTACACCTTC. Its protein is CASSTDGYGYTF. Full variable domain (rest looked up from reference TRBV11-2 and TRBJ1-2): EAGVAQSPRYKIIEKRQSVAFWCNPISGHATLYWYQQILGQGPKLLIQFQNNGVVDDSQLPKDRFSAERLKGVDSTLKIQPAKLEDSAVYLCASSTDGYGYTFGSGTRLTVV.

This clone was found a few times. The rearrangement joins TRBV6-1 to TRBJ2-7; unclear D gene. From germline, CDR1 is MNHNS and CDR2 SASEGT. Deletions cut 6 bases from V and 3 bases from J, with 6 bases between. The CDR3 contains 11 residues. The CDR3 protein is CASRLHYEQYF. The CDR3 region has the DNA TGTGCCAGCAGGCTCCACTACGAGCAGTACTTC.

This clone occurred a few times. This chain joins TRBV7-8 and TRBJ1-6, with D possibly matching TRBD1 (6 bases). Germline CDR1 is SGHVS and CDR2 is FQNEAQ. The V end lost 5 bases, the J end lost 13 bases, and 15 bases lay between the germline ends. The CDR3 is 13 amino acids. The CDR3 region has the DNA TGTGCCAGCAGCCCCAGGGAGGGGGTTCCCCTCCACTTT. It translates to CASSPREGVPLHF.

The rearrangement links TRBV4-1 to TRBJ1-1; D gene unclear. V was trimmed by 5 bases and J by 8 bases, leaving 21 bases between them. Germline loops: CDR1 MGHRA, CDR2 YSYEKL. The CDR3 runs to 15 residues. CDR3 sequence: CASSGLLRAVTEAFF. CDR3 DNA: TGCGCCAGCAGCGGCCTGCTCCGGGCCGTGACCGAAGCTTTCTTT.

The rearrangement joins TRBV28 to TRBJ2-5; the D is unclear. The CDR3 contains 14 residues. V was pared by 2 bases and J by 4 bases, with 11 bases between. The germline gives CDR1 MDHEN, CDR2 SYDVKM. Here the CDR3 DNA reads TGTGCCAGCAGTTTAGATACTGGCGGAGAGACCCAGTACTTC. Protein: CASSLDTGGETQYF.

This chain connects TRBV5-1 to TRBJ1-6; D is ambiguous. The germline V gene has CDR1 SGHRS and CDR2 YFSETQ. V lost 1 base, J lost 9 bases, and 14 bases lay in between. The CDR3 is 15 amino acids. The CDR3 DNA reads TGCGCCAGCAGCTTGAATGCAGGAATGACTTCACCCCTCCACTTT. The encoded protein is CASSLNAGMTSPLHF.

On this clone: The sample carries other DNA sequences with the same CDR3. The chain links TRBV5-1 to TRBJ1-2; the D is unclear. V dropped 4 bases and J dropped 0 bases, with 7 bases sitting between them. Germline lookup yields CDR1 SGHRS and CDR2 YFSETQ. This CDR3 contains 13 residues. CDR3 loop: CASSPAPNYGYTF. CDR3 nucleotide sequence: TGCGCCAGCAGCCCGGCCCCTAACTATGGCTACACCTTC.

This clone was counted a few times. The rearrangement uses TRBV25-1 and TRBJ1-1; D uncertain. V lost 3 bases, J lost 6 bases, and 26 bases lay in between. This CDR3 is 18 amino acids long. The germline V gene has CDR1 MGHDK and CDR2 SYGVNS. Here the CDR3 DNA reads TGTGCCAGCAGTGACCGGAGGACTGACGGCTCTCTGTTAGCTGAAGCTTTCTTT. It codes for CASSDRRTDGSLLAEAFF. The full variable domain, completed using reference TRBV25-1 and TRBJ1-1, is EADIYQTPRYLVIGTGKKITLECSQTMGHDKMYWYQQDPGMELHLIHYSYGVNSTEKGDLSSESTVSRIRTEHFPLTLESARPSHTSQYLCASSDRRTDGSLLAEAFFGQGTRLTVV.